These 27 T cell receptor beta chains were sequenced from one sample in a study of beta chain features in type 1 diabetes. Investigators reverse transcribed all isolated RNA, so they sequenced expressed TCRB transcripts. Measured with immunoSEQ multiplex PCR; TCRdb has only the in-frame clones, and not every one. The table shows about 410,000 clones, with more than 11% occurring only once. Sequenced material: naive CD4+ T cells from blood. The receptor set was obtained from a man aged 30 to 39 in good health.

The rearrangement joins TRBV25-1 to TRBJ2-1; D not resolved. Germline V CDR1 and CDR2: MGHDK, SYGVNS. V shed 4 bases and J shed 4 bases, with 5 bases lying between them. The CDR3 extends over 12 amino acids. DNA for the CDR3: TGTGCCAGCAGTGGACGATACAATGAGCAGTTCTTC. As protein: CASSGRYNEQFF.

In this sample, this clone turned up a few times. V gene TRBV30 combines with J gene TRBJ2-3, with TRBD1 matching over 7 bases. The CDR3 runs 14 residues. From germline, CDR1 is GTSNPN and CDR2 SVGIG (reference sequence). J gave up 4 bases and V 2 bases, and 6 bases lay outside the gene matches. The CDR3 DNA sequence: TGTGCCTGGAGTTTACAGGGGTGGGCAGATACGCAGTATTTT. It codes for CAWSLQGWADTQYF.

The J gene is TRBJ1-1, the V gene TRBV7-2; perhaps TRBD1 as D (5 bases). The germline CDR1 and CDR2 sequences are SGHTA and FQGNSA. CDR3 size: 13 residues. V was shortened by 5 bases and J by 7 bases, with 14 bases between the two germline ends. CDR3 sequence: CASSEGKFGEAFF. In nucleotides, the CDR3 is TGTGCCAGCAGCGAGGGGAAGTTCGGTGAAGCTTTCTTT.

The V call is TRBV25-1, the J call TRBJ2-7; D possibly corresponds to TRBD1 (5 bases). The germline V and J ends were trimmed by 7 bases and 0 bases, with 10 bases remaining between them. Germline assignment: CDR1 MGHDK and CDR2 SYGVNS. The CDR3 has 13 residues. The CDR3 protein is CASNKGFSYEQYF. The CDR3 DNA is TGTGCCAGCAATAAGGGGTTCTCCTACGAGCAGTACTTC.

This chain links TRBV29-1 with TRBJ2-3; 8 bases align to TRBD1. The CDR3 length is 15 residues. CDR1 SQVTM and CDR2 ANQGSEA come from the germline V gene. V was pared by 7 bases and J by 4 bases, with 13 bases of the junction left unmatched. In DNA form, the CDR3 reads TGCAGCGGTGAGGCTGGACAGGGAGCTCCAGATACGCAGTATTTT. This encodes CSGEAGQGAPDTQYF.

This clone has a handful of counts. CDR3 sequence reads: CASSSPTGAGEANGYTF. The CDR3 bases are TGTGCCAGCAGTTCCCCGACAGGGGCGGGCGAGGCGAATGGCTACACCTTC. The rearrangement joins TRBV25-1 to TRBJ1-2; 8 nucleotides match TRBD1. Germline loops: CDR1 MGHDK, CDR2 SYGVNS. J was trimmed by 6 bases and V by 5 bases; bases with no gene match: 17. This CDR3 has 17 residues.

The chain employs TRBV2 and TRBJ1-2; D possibly corresponds to TRBD1 (6 bases). Germline assignment: CDR1 SNHLY and CDR2 FYNNEI. V was trimmed by 0 bases and J by 4 bases, leaving 9 bases between them. The CDR3 sequence is 14 residues long. CDR3 in amino acids: CASSEARDTYGYTF. The CDR3 nucleotides are TGTGCCAGCAGTGAAGCGAGGGACACCTATGGCTACACCTTC.

Worth noting for this clone: This sample also contains other DNA sequences that code for the same CDR3. This chain connects TRBV5-4 to TRBJ2-4; no clear D gene. Trimming took off 3 bases at V and 0 bases at J, with 4 bases between the two ends. The germline V gene encodes CDR1 SGHNT and CDR2 YYREEE (reference sequence). CDR3 length equals 13 residues. CDR3 residues: CASSSLAKNIQYF. CDR3 nucleotide sequence: TGTGCCAGCAGCTCCCTAGCCAAAAACATTCAGTACTTC.

This clone was observed a handful of times. This chain uses TRBV7-6 with TRBJ2-7, with TRBD1 identical over 7 bases. The CDR3 consists of 15 residues. CDR1 is SGHVS, CDR2 FNYEAQ, per germline. Trimming took 4 bases from V and 3 from J; bases not matched to a gene: 9. CDR3: CASSSSATGYYEQYF. The DNA of the CDR3 is TGTGCCAGCAGCTCCAGTGCGACAGGGTACTACGAGCAGTACTTC.

This chain joins TRBV10-3 and TRBJ2-3; D not resolved. Germline V CDR1 and CDR2: ENHRY, SYGVKD. The V gene lost 10 bases and the J gene lost 2 bases, with 19 bases spanning the gap. The CDR3 has 15 residues. This chain's CDR3 is CANSPGLTSTDTQYF. DNA of the CDR3: TGTGCCAACTCGCCCGGCCTAACCTCCACAGATACGCAGTATTTT.

This clone was picked up a small number of times. The chain combines TRBV19 with TRBJ2-1, with a possible D match to TRBD1 (6 bases). Germline V gene lookup returns CDR1 LNHDA and CDR2 SQIVND (reference sequence). CDR3 length equals 14 residues. V was cut by 4 bases and J by 6 bases, with 13 bases left in between. CDR3: CASSTPRGGNEQFF. For the CDR3, the DNA is TGTGCCAGTAGTACCCCCAGAGGGGGCAATGAGCAGTTCTTC. The full variable domain, with the rest looked up from reference TRBV19 and TRBJ2-1, is DGGITQSPKYLFRKEGQNVTLSCEQNLNHDAMYWYRQDPGQGLRLIYYSQIVNDFQKGDIAEGYSVSREKKESFPLTVTSAQKNPTAFYLCASSTPRGGNEQFFGPGTRLTVL.

In this sample, this clone turned up many times. This rearrangement joins TRBV10-3 to TRBJ2-7; D gene unclear. CDR3 length: 11 amino acids. Trimming left V 11 bases short and J 6 bases short, with 14 bases between. Germline values: CDR1 ENHRY, CDR2 SYGVKD. The CDR3 loop is CASRQAGEQYF. The CDR3, as DNA: TGTGCCTCCCGGCAGGCCGGCGAGCAGTACTTC.

The chain combines TRBV7-6 with TRBJ2-7; unclear D gene. V was shortened by 5 bases and J by 3 bases, with 5 bases between the two germline ends. The CDR3 extends over 11 amino acids. Germline values: CDR1 SGHVS, CDR2 FNYEAQ. The CDR3 reads CASSNNYEQYF. The CDR3 coding sequence is TGTGCCAGCAGCAACAACTACGAGCAGTACTTC.

This clone was recorded a few times. The J gene is TRBJ2-3, the V gene TRBV30; either TRBD1 or TRBD2 may fit D (5 bases each). V shed 8 bases and J shed 1 base, with 13 bases lying between them. CDR1 is GTSNPN and CDR2 is SVGIG in the germline V gene (reference sequence). The CDR3 has 13 amino acids. CDR3 sequence (DNA): TGTGCCCGAACCGGGACCGGCACAGATACGCAGTATTTT. This sequence encodes CARTGTGTDTQYF.

The rearrangement links TRBV4-2 to TRBJ2-7; D is undetermined. V was trimmed by 0 bases and J by 5 bases, leaving 5 bases between them. CDR3 size: 12 residues. Germline V gene data show CDR1 as LGHNA and CDR2 as YNFKEQ. DNA of the CDR3: TGTGCCAGCAGCCAAGATTTAGACGAGCAGTACGTC. Translating it yields CASSQDLDEQYV.

The rearrangement links TRBV5-5 to TRBJ2-1; 8 bases are a match to TRBD2. From germline, CDR1 is SGHKS and CDR2 YYEKEE (reference sequence). J gave up 1 base and V 4 bases, and 4 bases lay outside the gene matches. The CDR3 sequence is 15 residues long. This chain's CDR3 is CASSRSGSSYNEQFF. CDR3 sequence (DNA): TGTGCCAGCAGCCGAAGCGGGAGTTCCTACAATGAGCAGTTCTTC. Full variable domain (remainder filled in from reference TRBV5-5 and TRBJ2-1): DAGVTQSPTHLIKTRGQQVTLRCSPISGHKSVSWYQQVLGQGPQFIFQYYEKEERGRGNFPDRFSARQFPNYSSELNVNALLLGDSALYLCASSRSGSSYNEQFFGPGTRLTVL.

V and J are TRBV7-2 and TRBJ1-2; possible D gene TRBD1, 5 bases. Trimming took off 2 bases at V and 4 bases at J, with 17 bases between the two ends. This CDR3 is 16 amino acids long. Germline values: CDR1 SGHTA, CDR2 FQGNSA. The CDR3 reads CASSLMRGADGYGYTF. CDR3 coding DNA: TGTGCCAGCAGCTTAATGCGCGGGGCGGATGGCTATGGCTACACCTTC.

The chain recombines TRBV7-3 with TRBJ2-1; D is undetermined. CDR3 length: 13 amino acids. Trimming took off 5 bases at V and 6 bases at J, with 11 bases between the two ends. In germline, CDR1 is SGHTA, CDR2 FQGTGA. CDR3 DNA sequence: TGTGCCAGCAGCCTTCCAGTCCGCAATGAGCAGTTCTTC. Translating it yields CASSLPVRNEQFF.

The sample holds a few counts of this clone. The chain is built from TRBV30 and TRBJ2-3, with D maybe TRBD1 (5 bases). The germline gives CDR1 GTSNPN, CDR2 SVGIG (reference sequence). Trimming took off 0 bases at V and 5 bases at J, with 9 bases between the two ends. The length of the CDR3 is 13 residues. The CDR3 is CAWSVSGIDTQYF. The DNA of the CDR3 is TGTGCCTGGAGTGTATCAGGGATAGATACGCAGTATTTT.

This clone was detected a few times. V and J are TRBV12-5 and TRBJ2-1; D gene unclear. V was cut by 3 bases and J by 6 bases, with 0 bases left in between. Germline-derived CDR1 and CDR2 are LGHNT and FRNRAP. CDR3 length: 10 residues. CDR3 sequence: CASGFNEQFF. CDR3 DNA: TGTGCTAGTGGTTTCAATGAGCAGTTCTTC.

This chain uses TRBV6-6 with TRBJ2-7; D ambiguous. CDR3 length: 14 residues. V dropped 3 bases and J dropped 4 bases, with 13 bases sitting between them. CDR1 and CDR2 from the germline V gene are MNHNY and SVGAGI (reference sequence). CDR3 residues: CASSYLVSKYEQYF. In DNA form, the CDR3 reads TGTGCCAGCAGTTATCTGGTTTCGAAGTACGAGCAGTACTTC.

This clone has only a few counts. The chain recombines TRBV4-1 with TRBJ2-7, with 7 bases lining up with TRBD2. Germline CDR1 is MGHRA and CDR2 is YSYEKL. V was clipped by 0 bases and J by 6 bases; unmatched bases: 5. The CDR3 spans 14 residues. CDR3 nucleotides: TGCGCCAGCAGCCAAGAGGCTAGCGGAGGCGAGCAGTACTTC. As protein: CASSQEASGGEQYF.

The chain is built from TRBV5-1 and TRBJ2-3; D unclear. The CDR3 totals 12 residues. CDR1 is SGHRS, CDR2 YFSETQ, per germline. Deletions cut 5 bases from V and 4 bases from J, with 8 bases between. CDR3 coding DNA: TGCGCCAGCAGGCCGAGTGCAGATACGCAGTATTTT. This translates into CASRPSADTQYF.

The V gene is TRBV29-1, the J gene TRBJ2-5, with 9 bases identical to TRBD1. The CDR3 extends over 15 amino acids. CDR1 and CDR2 (germline): SQVTM, ANQGSEA. V was clipped by 1 base and J by 1 base; unmatched bases: 4. CDR3 DNA sequence: TGCAGCGTTGAAGGAGGACAGGGGCGCCAAGAGACCCAGTACTTC. Translated: CSVEGGQGRQETQYF.

This clone was observed a few times. The rearrangement joins TRBV28 to TRBJ2-7; D possibly corresponds to TRBD2 (5 bases). Germline V lookup: CDR1 MDHEN, CDR2 SYDVKM. The ends were cut back, 6 bases at V and 9 bases at J, with 18 bases in the middle. This CDR3 has 13 amino acids. The CDR3 region has the DNA TGTGCCAGCAGCGCCCCGAGGGCTCCCCGGCAGTACGTC. Amino acids: CASSAPRAPRQYV.

The V call is TRBV7-6, the J call TRBJ1-5; D remains ambiguous. In germline, CDR1 is SGHVS, CDR2 FNYEAQ. With 1 base removed from V and 3 bases from J, the gap between germline ends came to 4 bases. The CDR3 extends over 13 amino acids. In DNA, the CDR3 is TGTGCCAGCAGCTTAGAGCCCAATCAGCCCCAGCATTTT. This sequence encodes CASSLEPNQPQHF.

The rearrangement joins TRBV10-3 to TRBJ2-2; TRBD2 matches 7 bases. The CDR3 totals 15 residues. Losses at the gene ends were 11 bases for V and 5 bases for J; bases not matched to a gene: 14. Per the germline V gene, CDR1 is ENHRY and CDR2 is SYGVKD. CDR3 DNA: TGTGCCCACGCCATCAGCGGGGCAGCAACCGGGGAGCTGTTTTTT. It codes for CAHAISGAATGELFF.